This is a list of T cell receptor beta chains from one sample in a study of Graves' ophthalmopathy and Graves' hyperthyroidism. TCRdb used MiXCR to reprocess the multiplex PCR reads, holding one entry per CDR3 protein. The sample contains roughly 1.1 million distinct CDR3 sequences, 35% to 40% of which appear only once. The specimen sequenced was peripheral blood or thyroid tissue (not recorded which). These receptor sequences come from an adult man with Graves' hyperthyroidism. Both conserved end residues are part of each CDR3. The D gene is left open where the match is weak. Not every row has a clone size; where given, it reads once, few, many or a size class.

j_call: TRBJ2-5; v_call: TRBV5-8; clone_size: many; d_call: .; cdr3_aa: CASSLVGVVAYQETQYF; cdr3_nt: TGTGCCAGCAGCTTGGTGGGAGTTGTTGCGTACCAAGAGACCCAGTACTTC
j_call: TRBJ2-7; v_call: TRBV4-1; clone_size: .; d_call: .; cdr3_aa: CASSQEWSPGQYEQYF; cdr3_nt: TGCGCCAGCAGCCAAGAGTGGTCCCCCGGTCAATACGAGCAGTACTTC
j_call: TRBJ2-7; v_call: TRBV12-3/TRBV12-4; clone_size: few; d_call: TRBD1; cdr3_aa: CASSQIDRGPLGEQYF; cdr3_nt: TGTGCCAGCAGTCAAATCGACAGGGGTCCTCTCGGCGAGCAGTACTTC
j_call: TRBJ2-7; v_call: TRBV24-1; clone_size: few; d_call: TRBD2; cdr3_aa: CATSDPGTSGGSYEQYF; cdr3_nt: TGTGCCACCAGTGACCCCGGGACTAGCGGGGGATCCTACGAGCAGTACTTC
j_call: TRBJ1-2; v_call: TRBV4-1; clone_size: many; d_call: .; cdr3_aa: CASSQTFQRRSPYGYTF; cdr3_nt: TGCGCCAGCAGCCAAACCTTCCAACGACGATCCCCCTATGGCTACACCTTC
j_call: TRBJ2-3; v_call: TRBV29-1; clone_size: .; d_call: .; cdr3_aa: CSVGYADTQYF; cdr3_nt: TGCAGCGTAGGCTACGCAGATACGCAGTATTTT
j_call: TRBJ1-1; v_call: TRBV4-3; clone_size: .; d_call: .; cdr3_aa: CASSQAQGINSEAFF; cdr3_nt: TGCGCCAGCAGCCAAGCCCAAGGGATTAACAGTGAAGCTTTCTTT
j_call: TRBJ2-7; v_call: TRBV5-4; clone_size: few; d_call: TRBD2; cdr3_aa: CASSATSGTGDEQYF; cdr3_nt: TGTGCCAGCAGCGCGACTAGCGGGACCGGCGACGAGCAGTACTTC
j_call: TRBJ2-7; v_call: TRBV29-1; clone_size: many; d_call: .; cdr3_aa: CSVGGAGGFYEQYF; cdr3_nt: TGCAGCGTGGGGGGGGCCGGGGGGTTCTACGAGCAGTACTTC
j_call: TRBJ2-5; v_call: TRBV2; clone_size: .; d_call: .; cdr3_aa: CASSYPTRPTRTGTGLGRETQYF; cdr3_nt: TGTGCCAGCAGTTACCCGACCAGACCGACTAGGACAGGGACGGGACTAGGCCGAGAGACCCAGTACTTC
j_call: TRBJ1-1; v_call: TRBV2; clone_size: many; d_call: TRBD1; cdr3_aa: CASCPPDRGTNTEAFF; cdr3_nt: TGTGCCAGCTGTCCACCGGACAGGGGGACGAACACTGAAGCTTTCTTT
j_call: TRBJ1-2; v_call: TRBV7-8; clone_size: many; d_call: .; cdr3_aa: CASSLSGSSGYTF; cdr3_nt: TGTGCCAGCAGCTTATCAGGCAGCTCGGGCTACACCTTC
j_call: TRBJ1-5; v_call: TRBV2; clone_size: many; d_call: TRBD1; cdr3_aa: CASRAGTDYQPQHF; cdr3_nt: TGTGCCAGCAGGGCCGGGACAGATTATCAGCCCCAGCATTTT
j_call: TRBJ1-2; v_call: TRBV10-3; clone_size: .; d_call: .; cdr3_aa: CAIGKDKNYGYTF; cdr3_nt: TGTGCCATCGGGAAAGACAAAAACTATGGCTACACCTTC
j_call: TRBJ2-5; v_call: TRBV7-9; clone_size: few; d_call: TRBD2; cdr3_aa: CASSLGLAGVLEETQYF; cdr3_nt: TGTGCCAGCAGCTTAGGGCTAGCGGGAGTGTTGGAAGAGACCCAGTACTTC
j_call: TRBJ1-2; v_call: TRBV7-2; clone_size: many; d_call: .; cdr3_aa: CATRPQGTGANYGYTF; cdr3_nt: TGTGCCACCCGTCCACAGGGAACTGGAGCTAACTATGGCTACACCTTC
j_call: TRBJ2-2; v_call: TRBV7-9; clone_size: .; d_call: TRBD1; cdr3_aa: CASGGTGAWNTGELFF; cdr3_nt: TGTGCCAGCGGCGGAACAGGGGCGTGGAACACCGGGGAGCTGTTTTTT
j_call: TRBJ1-5; v_call: TRBV6-5; clone_size: many; d_call: TRBD1; cdr3_aa: CASSYGTGDQPQHF; cdr3_nt: TGTGCCAGCAGTTACGGGACAGGGGATCAGCCCCAGCATTTT
j_call: TRBJ1-2; v_call: TRBV29-1; clone_size: .; d_call: TRBD1; cdr3_aa: CSVGTGGEFKGYTF; cdr3_nt: TGCAGCGTCGGGACAGGGGGCGAGTTCAAAGGCTACACCTTC
j_call: TRBJ1-1; v_call: TRBV9; clone_size: many; d_call: .; cdr3_aa: CASSVVEGGEAFF; cdr3_nt: TGTGCCAGCAGCGTAGTTGAGGGGGGTGAAGCTTTCTTT
j_call: TRBJ2-5; v_call: TRBV7-9; clone_size: many; d_call: TRBD1; cdr3_aa: CASSPLLGQGETQYF; cdr3_nt: TGTGCCAGCAGCCCGCTCTTAGGACAGGGAGAGACCCAGTACTTC
j_call: TRBJ2-5; v_call: TRBV27; clone_size: .; d_call: TRBD1; cdr3_aa: CASSLIDRGNRETQYF; cdr3_nt: TGTGCCAGCAGTTTAATCGACAGGGGGAACCGAGAGACCCAGTACTTC
j_call: TRBJ1-6; v_call: TRBV11-2; clone_size: many; d_call: .; cdr3_aa: CASSLEVVGSPLHF; cdr3_nt: TGTGCCAGCAGCTTAGAGGTTGTAGGCTCACCCCTCCACTTT
j_call: TRBJ2-7; v_call: TRBV20-1; clone_size: few; d_call: TRBD2; cdr3_aa: CSATHGAGASYEQYF; cdr3_nt: TGCAGTGCCACCCATGGAGCGGGAGCCTCCTACGAGCAGTACTTC
j_call: TRBJ2-1; v_call: TRBV5-1; clone_size: .; d_call: TRBD1; cdr3_aa: CASSLGGQNNEQFF; cdr3_nt: TGCGCCAGCAGCTTGGGGGGACAGAACAATGAGCAGTTCTTC
j_call: TRBJ2-5; v_call: TRBV20-1; clone_size: many; d_call: .; cdr3_aa: CSAIPNQETQYF; cdr3_nt: TGCAGTGCCATCCCTAACCAAGAGACCCAGTACTTC
j_call: TRBJ1-1; v_call: TRBV19; clone_size: .; d_call: .; cdr3_aa: CASSRGQWFTEAFF; cdr3_nt: TGTGCCAGTAGTAGAGGTCAATGGTTCACTGAAGCTTTCTTT
j_call: TRBJ2-7; v_call: TRBV20-1; clone_size: .; d_call: TRBD1; cdr3_aa: CSARTGQGTTRIYEQYF; cdr3_nt: TGCAGTGCTAGGACGGGACAGGGAACAACAAGGATCTACGAGCAGTACTTC
j_call: TRBJ1-2; v_call: TRBV7-9; clone_size: .; d_call: TRBD1; cdr3_aa: CASSSTGADHSGYTF; cdr3_nt: TGTGCCAGCAGCTCAACAGGGGCGGACCACTCTGGCTACACCTTC
j_call: TRBJ1-2; v_call: TRBV29-1; clone_size: many; d_call: TRBD1; cdr3_aa: CSVRTGARLDYGYTF; cdr3_nt: TGCAGCGTTAGGACAGGGGCACGACTCGACTATGGCTACACCTTC
j_call: TRBJ1-5; v_call: TRBV5-8; clone_size: few; d_call: .; cdr3_aa: CASSWTEPSPTSNQPQHF; cdr3_nt: TGTGCCAGCAGCTGGACAGAACCGAGCCCCACTAGCAATCAGCCCCAGCATTTT
j_call: TRBJ2-7; v_call: TRBV7-2; clone_size: many; d_call: .; cdr3_aa: CASAFGQIYEQYF; cdr3_nt: TGTGCCAGCGCTTTCGGACAGATCTACGAGCAGTACTTC
j_call: TRBJ2-5; v_call: TRBV7-2; clone_size: once; d_call: TRBD2; cdr3_aa: CASSPKTSGQETQYF; cdr3_nt: TGTGCCAGCAGCCCAAAGACTAGCGGCCAAGAGACCCAGTACTTC
j_call: TRBJ2-7; v_call: TRBV24-1; clone_size: many; d_call: .; cdr3_aa: CATSAGSDEQYF; cdr3_nt: TGTGCCACCAGTGCGGGTAGCGACGAGCAGTACTTC
j_call: TRBJ2-2; v_call: TRBV7-9; clone_size: few; d_call: .; cdr3_aa: CASSLVFGGTGELFF; cdr3_nt: TGTGCCAGCAGCTTAGTTTTCGGGGGCACCGGGGAGCTGTTTTTT
j_call: TRBJ2-7; v_call: TRBV7-6; clone_size: .; d_call: .; cdr3_aa: CASSVAPSGYEQYF; cdr3_nt: TGTGCCAGCAGCGTGGCCCCCAGTGGGTACGAGCAGTACTTC
j_call: TRBJ1-5; v_call: TRBV19; clone_size: .; d_call: .; cdr3_aa: CASWARGNQPQHF; cdr3_nt: TGTGCCAGTTGGGCCCGGGGGAATCAGCCCCAGCATTTT
j_call: TRBJ1-1; v_call: TRBV7-8; clone_size: many; d_call: TRBD1; cdr3_aa: CASSLGPGQPNTEAFF; cdr3_nt: TGTGCCAGCAGCTTAGGGCCGGGACAGCCGAACACTGAAGCTTTCTTT
j_call: TRBJ1-6; v_call: TRBV28; clone_size: .; d_call: TRBD1; cdr3_aa: CASRIAGTGTSPLHF; cdr3_nt: TGTGCCAGCAGGATCGCCGGGACAGGGACCTCACCCCTCCACTTT
j_call: TRBJ1-6; v_call: TRBV25-1; clone_size: few; d_call: TRBD1; cdr3_aa: CASSELGGPRNSPLHF; cdr3_nt: TGTGCCAGCAGTGAATTAGGGGGCCCACGGAATTCACCCCTCCACTTT
j_call: TRBJ1-1; v_call: TRBV6-4; clone_size: few; d_call: TRBD1; cdr3_aa: CASSGDRLGLSTEAFF; cdr3_nt: TGTGCCAGCAGTGGGGACAGGTTGGGTTTATCCACTGAAGCTTTCTTT
j_call: TRBJ1-5; v_call: TRBV10-3; clone_size: .; d_call: TRBD1; cdr3_aa: CAIGGSSGTGLQPQHF; cdr3_nt: TGTGCCATCGGAGGATCCTCCGGGACAGGGCTTCAGCCCCAGCATTTT
j_call: TRBJ1-6; v_call: TRBV7-9; clone_size: many; d_call: .; cdr3_aa: CASSPTPRNSPLHF; cdr3_nt: TGTGCCAGCAGCCCAACCCCCCGTAATTCACCCCTCCACTTT
j_call: TRBJ1-2; v_call: TRBV7-9; clone_size: .; d_call: TRBD1; cdr3_aa: CASSDADRYYGYTF; cdr3_nt: TGTGCCAGCAGCGACGCGGACAGGTACTATGGCTACACCTTC
j_call: TRBJ1-1; v_call: TRBV2; clone_size: .; d_call: TRBD1; cdr3_aa: CASRPTGAGTEAFF; cdr3_nt: TGTGCCAGCAGACCGACAGGGGCTGGCACTGAAGCTTTCTTT
j_call: TRBJ1-4; v_call: TRBV9; clone_size: many; d_call: TRBD1; cdr3_aa: CASSVGQGFYEKLFF; cdr3_nt: TGTGCCAGCAGCGTAGGACAGGGATTTTATGAAAAACTGTTTTTT
j_call: TRBJ1-5; v_call: TRBV10-1; clone_size: many; d_call: TRBD1; cdr3_aa: CASNINRGRVRQPQHF; cdr3_nt: TGCGCCAGCAATATTAACAGGGGGCGGGTGAGGCAGCCCCAGCATTTT
j_call: TRBJ2-7; v_call: TRBV29-1; clone_size: .; d_call: TRBD2; cdr3_aa: CSVVGLAGALYEQYF; cdr3_nt: TGCAGCGTTGTGGGACTAGCGGGAGCGCTCTACGAGCAGTACTTC
j_call: TRBJ2-6; v_call: TRBV20-1; clone_size: many; d_call: .; cdr3_aa: CSATRTAGANVLTF; cdr3_nt: TGCAGTGCTACCCGGACAGCTGGGGCCAACGTCCTGACTTTC
j_call: TRBJ2-2; v_call: TRBV19; clone_size: .; d_call: .; cdr3_aa: CASSITPDNTGELFF; cdr3_nt: TGTGCCAGTAGTATAACGCCCGACAACACCGGGGAGCTGTTTTTT
j_call: TRBJ2-7; v_call: TRBV3-1; clone_size: few; d_call: .; cdr3_aa: CASSQSVERREQYF; cdr3_nt: TGTGCCAGCAGCCAAAGTGTGGAGCGACGAGAGCAGTACTTC
j_call: TRBJ2-3; v_call: TRBV24-1; clone_size: .; d_call: TRBD2; cdr3_aa: CATSDFQRDSTDTQYF; cdr3_nt: TGTGCCACCAGTGATTTCCAGCGGGATAGCACAGATACGCAGTATTTT
j_call: TRBJ2-2; v_call: TRBV7-7; clone_size: few; d_call: .; cdr3_aa: CASSADSGANTGELFF; cdr3_nt: TGTGCTAGCAGCGCTGACTCCGGGGCGAACACCGGGGAGCTGTTTTTT